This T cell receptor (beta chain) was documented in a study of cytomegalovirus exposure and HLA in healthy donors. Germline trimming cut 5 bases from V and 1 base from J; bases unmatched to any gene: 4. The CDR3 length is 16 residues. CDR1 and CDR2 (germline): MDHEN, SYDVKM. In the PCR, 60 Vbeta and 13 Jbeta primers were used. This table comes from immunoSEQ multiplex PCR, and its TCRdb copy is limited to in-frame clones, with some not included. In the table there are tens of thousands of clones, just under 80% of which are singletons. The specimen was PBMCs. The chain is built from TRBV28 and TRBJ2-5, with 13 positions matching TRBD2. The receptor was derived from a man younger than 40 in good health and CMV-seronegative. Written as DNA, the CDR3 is TGTGCCAGCAGTCTAGGACTAGCGGGGGCCCAAGAGACCCAGTACTTC. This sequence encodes CASSLGLAGAQETQYF. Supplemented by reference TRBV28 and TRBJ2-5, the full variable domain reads DVKVTQSSRYLVKRTGEKVFLECVQDMDHENMFWYRQDPGLGLRLIYFSYDVKMKEKGDIPEGYSVSREKKERFSLILESASTNQTSMYLCASSLGLAGAQETQYFGPGTRLLVL.